A selection of T cell receptor beta chains follows, all from one sample in a study of cytomegalovirus exposure and HLA in healthy donors. Some clones are missing from TCRdb's copy, which holds only in-frame ones; the method was immunoSEQ multiplex PCR. The top ten clones hold over 2% of a sample with around 91,000 clones, around 67% of them seen once. Sequences were obtained from PBMCs. These TCRs come from a human donor in good health. CDR3s include the opening cysteine and the closing phenylalanine or tryptophan. D genes are given only for firm matches. Size tells how often a clone was seen (once, few, many) or the class of an expanded clone, and some rows leave it out.

D	J	size	V	CDR3	DNA
TRBD1	TRBJ1-2	.	TRBV27	CASSLSGTGGGYTF	TGTGCCAGCAGTTTATCCGGGACAGGGGGCGGCTACACCTTC
TRBD2	TRBJ2-3	.	TRBV29-1	CSVEGAGGPGDAQYF	TGCAGCGTTGAAGGAGCGGGGGGTCCCGGAGATGCGCAGTATTTT
TRBD1	TRBJ1-2	.	TRBV28	CASSNRGRGGYTF	TGTGCCAGCAGTAACAGGGGGCGCGGTGGCTACACCTTC
.	TRBJ1-1	few	TRBV5-4	CASSLELGGDYTEAFF	TGTGCCAGCAGCTTGGAATTGGGGGGGGATTACACTGAAGCTTTCTTT
.	TRBJ1-6	.	TRBV5-8	CASKETTYYNSPLHF	TGTGCCAGCAAGGAGACGACCTACTATAATTCACCCCTCCACTTT
TRBD1	TRBJ1-1	.	TRBV5-4	CASSLGRGPNTEAFF	TGTGCCAGCAGCTTGGGTAGGGGGCCTAACACTGAAGCTTTCTTT
TRBD1	TRBJ2-5	.	TRBV19	CASSMTGYQETQYF	TGTGCCAGTAGTATGACAGGGTACCAAGAGACCCAGTACTTC
.	TRBJ1-2	.	TRBV25-1	CASSDLTGREIYGYTF	TGTGCCAGCAGTGATCTGACAGGCCGAGAAATCTATGGCTACACCTTC
.	TRBJ2-5	.	TRBV6-1	CASPTWRGETQYF	TGTGCCAGCCCAACTTGGAGGGGAGAGACCCAGTACTTC
.	TRBJ1-2	.	TRBV29-1	CSVDLAGYTF	TGCAGCGTTGACTTGGCAGGGTACACCTTC
.	TRBJ1-1	.	TRBV9	CALTEGRGLEAFF	TGTGCCCTCACGGAGGGACGGGGGTTGGAAGCTTTCTTT
TRBD1	TRBJ2-6	once	TRBV7-2	CASSLSGTGVSGANVLTF	TGTGCCAGCAGCTTATCTGGGACAGGGGTGTCTGGGGCCAACGTCCTGACTTTC
.	TRBJ2-1	.	TRBV5-8	CASSRALSYNEQFF	TGTGCCAGCAGTCGAGCTCTCTCCTACAATGAGCAGTTCTTC
TRBD2	TRBJ2-3	.	TRBV30	CARGGASTDTQYF	TGTGCCCGGGGGGGAGCTAGCACAGATACGCAGTATTTT
.	TRBJ1-1	.	TRBV7-3	CASRGGTANTEAFF	TGTGCCAGCAGGGGCGGGACGGCGAACACTGAAGCTTTCTTT
.	TRBJ2-5	.	TRBV4-2	CASSQVSEETQYF	TGTGCCAGCAGCCAAGTTTCCGAAGAGACCCAGTACTTC
TRBD2	TRBJ2-3	.	TRBV27	CASSTGGYGNTQYF	TGTGCCAGCAGCACGGGGGGGTACGGAAATACGCAGTATTTT
.	TRBJ2-5	few	TRBV29-1	CSSRDFQETQYF	TGCAGCAGCCGGGACTTCCAAGAGACCCAGTACTTC
.	TRBJ1-2	few	TRBV6-6	CASSNLYGYTF	TGTGCCAGCAGTAACCTATATGGCTACACCTTC
.	TRBJ1-6	.	TRBV6-1	CASSEVNRAMAPLHF	TGTGCCAGCAGTGAAGTGAACAGGGCCATGGCACCCCTCCACTTT
TRBD2	TRBJ2-1	.	TRBV2	CASSVAGGSYNEQFF	TGTGCCAGCAGTGTCGCGGGGGGCAGCTACAATGAGCAGTTCTTC
TRBD1	TRBJ2-5	once	TRBV19	CASSRGTGTVETQYF	TGTGCCAGTAGTAGAGGGACAGGAACGGTGGAGACCCAGTACTTC
.	TRBJ1-1	.	TRBV7-3	CASSLTTNTEAFF	TGTGCCAGCAGCTTGACAACTAACACTGAAGCTTTCTTT
TRBD2	TRBJ2-1	few	TRBV9	CASSVGAVAGSSYNEQFF	TGTGCCAGCAGCGTAGGCGCGGTAGCGGGGAGCTCCTACAATGAGCAGTTCTTC
.	TRBJ2-3	.	TRBV9	CASSVEEGRTDTQYF	TGTGCCAGCAGCGTAGAGGAGGGAAGGACAGATACGCAGTATTTT
TRBD1	TRBJ1-4	.	TRBV29-1	CSVAGQGLEKLFF	TGCAGCGTTGCGGGACAGGGGCTGGAAAAACTGTTTTTT
.	TRBJ1-4	.	TRBV7-8	CASSLGFGQTSATNEKLFF	TGTGCCAGCAGCTTAGGATTCGGACAGACCTCTGCAACTAATGAAAAACTGTTTTTT
.	TRBJ2-1	.	TRBV5-8	CASSLSSGGYNEQFF	TGTGCCAGCAGCCTGAGTTCGGGTGGGTACAATGAGCAGTTCTTC
TRBD2	TRBJ2-7	.	TRBV9	CASSVGNSGGYEQYF	TGTGCCAGCAGCGTAGGAAATTCGGGGGGGTACGAGCAGTACTTC
TRBD1	TRBJ1-2	few	TRBV27	CASSWTGSGYGYTF	TGTGCCAGCAGTTGGACAGGGTCTGGCTATGGCTACACCTTC
TRBD2	TRBJ2-5	.	TRBV7-3	CASSLSGEGTQYF	TGTGCCAGCAGCTTAAGCGGGGAGGGGACCCAGTACTTC
.	TRBJ2-2	.	TRBV5-1	CASSLGTNTGELFF	TGCGCCAGCAGCTTGGGGACTAACACCGGGGAGCTGTTTTTT
.	TRBJ1-5	.	TRBV6-1	CASSYFNQPQHF	TGTGCCAGCAGCTATTTCAATCAGCCCCAGCATTTT
.	TRBJ1-2	.	TRBV5-4	CASSSAGGQGYTF	TGTGCCAGCAGCTCGGCTGGGGGACAAGGCTACACCTTC
.	TRBJ2-7	.	TRBV12-1	CASRSPYEQYF	TGTGCCAGCAGGAGCCCCTACGAGCAGTACTTC
.	TRBJ1-1	.	TRBV4-1	CASSPTRRNTEAFF	TGCGCCAGCAGCCCTACAAGGAGGAACACTGAAGCTTTCTTT